These 19 T cell receptor beta chains share one sample of origin, sequenced in a study of PD-L1 blockade in urothelial cancer. The time point: pretreatment peripheral blood. Method: immunoSEQ multiplex PCR; TCRdb's copy keeps in-frame clones and lacks some. Among 70,000 or so clones listed, under 90% were seen once. The specimen was PBMCs, collected around atezolizumab (anti-PD-L1) treatment. Receptors originate from a man aged 70 or older with urothelial cancer.

The V and J genes are TRBV5-1 and TRBJ2-2; TRBD1 matches at 10 bases. Per germline, CDR1 SGHRS and CDR2 YFSETQ. Losses at the gene ends were 4 bases for V and 5 bases for J; bases not matched to a gene: 8. This CDR3 comprises 16 residues. The chain's CDR3 is CASSQEGTGVTGELFF. The CDR3 nucleotides are TGCGCCAGCAGCCAGGAGGGGACAGGGGTTACCGGGGAGCTGTTTTTT.

This chain uses TRBV28 with TRBJ1-4; TRBD1 matches 9 bases. J lost 8 bases, V lost 5 bases, and 12 bases had no gene match. The germline V gene has CDR1 MDHEN and CDR2 SYDVKM. CDR3 length equals 16 residues. Written as DNA, the CDR3 is TGTGCCAGCAGTCCTGAGCTGGGACAGGGACCCGAAAAACTGTTTTTT. Protein product: CASSPELGQGPEKLFF. Using reference TRBV28 and TRBJ1-4 for the parts outside the CDR3, the full variable domain is DVKVTQSSRYLVKRTGEKVFLECVQDMDHENMFWYRQDPGLGLRLIYFSYDVKMKEKGDIPEGYSVSREKKERFSLILESASTNQTSMYLCASSPELGQGPEKLFFGSGTQLSVL.

V usage is TRBV6-5 and J usage is TRBJ2-3; D not certain. Germline V lookup: CDR1 MNHEY, CDR2 SVGAGI. The CDR3 totals 15 residues. The V end was cut by 0 bases, the J end by 6 bases, with 13 bases between. CDR3 residues: CASSYSVGRSDTQYF. The CDR3 coding sequence is TGTGCCAGCAGTTACTCTGTTGGGCGATCCGATACGCAGTATTTT.

The table lists this clone with a count of one. The chain recombines TRBV27 with TRBJ1-4; D remains unclear. The CDR3 is 15 residues long. Germline V gives CDR1 MNHEY, CDR2 SMNVEV (reference sequence). V dropped 5 bases and J dropped 0 bases, with 10 bases sitting between them. As DNA, the CDR3 is TGTGCCAGCAGTCCGAAGCCGGCAACTAATGAAAAACTGTTTTTT. It encodes CASSPKPATNEKLFF.

The rearrangement joins TRBV1 to TRBJ2-7; the table calls TRBD2, which could not be checked here. TRBV1 is noted as a pseudogene. The CDR3 runs 17 residues. The chain's CDR3 is CTSSQDLRGTKRYEQYF. For the CDR3, the DNA is TGCACCAGCAGCCAAGATCTGCGGGGGACCAAACGCTACGAGCAGTACTTC.

The CDR3 loop is CASSPDRGSNYGYTF. The CDR3 region has the DNA TGCGCCAGCAGCCCGGACAGGGGATCTAACTATGGCTACACCTTC. V and J are TRBV5-1 and TRBJ1-2; 9 nucleotides agree with TRBD1. CDR1 and CDR2 from the germline V gene are SGHRS and YFSETQ. The CDR3 runs to 15 residues. Germline trimming cut 4 bases from V and 0 bases from J; bases unmatched to any gene: 4.

This rearrangement joins TRBV28 to TRBJ2-1; TRBD1 aligns across 8 bases. This CDR3 has 12 residues. Looked up from germline, CDR1 is MDHEN and CDR2 is SYDVKM. The J segment lost 9 bases and the V segment lost 8 bases, leaving 6 bases of the junction unmatched. CDR3 coding DNA: TGTGCCAGCTGTCACAGGGGGGTTGAGCAGTTCTTC. Residues: CASCHRGVEQFF.

The chain employs TRBV29-1 and TRBJ2-7; 9 nucleotides align to TRBD1. The germline gives CDR1 SQVTM, CDR2 ANQGSEA. V dropped 5 bases and J dropped 5; count of bases not matched to a gene: 7. The CDR3 length is 13 residues. CDR3 in DNA: TGCAGCGTTCGACAGGGGGGGTCCGACGAGCAGTACTTC. This codes for CSVRQGGSDEQYF.

J is TRBJ2-1 and V is TRBV25-1; 9 positions match TRBD1. The CDR3 covers 17 residues. Trimming removed 3 bases from V and 7 bases from J; junction bases left unmatched: 13. The V gene's germline CDR1 is MGHDK and CDR2 SYGVNS. The CDR3 is CASSEGNGQGWLNEQFF. CDR3 in DNA: TGTGCCAGCAGTGAGGGGAACGGACAGGGGTGGTTGAATGAGCAGTTCTTC.

Here the CDR3 DNA reads TGTGCCAGCAGCTTAGGAAGACAGGGGTACACCGGGGAGCTGTTTTTT. This sequence encodes CASSLGRQGYTGELFF. V and J are TRBV7-7 and TRBJ2-2; TRBD1 matches 8 bases. V shed 1 base and J 3 bases; nucleotides not matched to a gene: 4. The CDR3 totals 16 residues. The germline gives CDR1 SSHAT, CDR2 FNYEAQ (reference sequence).

The chain links TRBV5-4 to TRBJ2-7; D might be TRBD1 (5 bases). In germline, CDR1 is SGHNT, CDR2 YYREEE (reference sequence). Trimming shortened V by 4 bases and J by 7 bases, and 12 bases separated the two germline ends. The CDR3 sequence is 12 residues long. The CDR3 sequence is CASSPVQGEQYF. CDR3 DNA: TGTGCCAGCAGCCCTGTCCAGGGTGAGCAGTACTTC.

This chain uses TRBV11-2 with TRBJ2-7, with a possible D match to TRBD1 (5 bases). Per germline, CDR1 SGHAT and CDR2 FQNNGV. CDR3 size: 14 residues. Deletions cut 4 bases from V and 2 bases from J, with 12 bases between. In DNA, the CDR3 is TGTGCCAGCAGCTGGCCAGGGATTACCTACGAGCAGTACTTC. It encodes CASSWPGITYEQYF.

This chain connects TRBV6-5 to TRBJ2-1; 10 bases map to TRBD2. The J segment lost 8 bases and the V segment lost 5 bases, leaving 6 bases of the junction unmatched. This CDR3 has 14 residues. The V gene's germline CDR1 is MNHEY and CDR2 SVGAGI. CDR3 nucleotides: TGTGCCAGCAGTCCGGGACTAGCGAGCGATGAGCAGTTCTTC. It yields the protein CASSPGLASDEQFF.

On this clone: The sample holds other DNA sequences that translate to the same CDR3. The CDR3 here is CASSPTEETQYF. In DNA, the CDR3 is TGTGCCAGCTCACCGACAGAAGAGACCCAGTACTTC. The chain uses TRBV18 and TRBJ2-5; tentatively, D is TRBD1 (5 bases). This CDR3 comprises 12 residues. Germline values: CDR1 KGHSH, CDR2 LQKENI. The ends were cut back, 3 bases at V and 3 bases at J, with 5 bases in the middle.

This rearrangement joins TRBV6-1 to TRBJ2-7, with D possibly being TRBD1 (6 bases). Trimming stripped 7 bases from V and 7 bases from J, with 20 bases between. Germline V lookup: CDR1 MNHNS, CDR2 SASEGT. CDR3 size: 14 residues. The CDR3 region is CASTTPGTSKEQYF. CDR3 in DNA: TGTGCCAGCACAACACCCGGGACATCGAAGGAGCAGTACTTC.

This chain uses TRBV6-1 with TRBJ2-6, with 8 bases lining up with TRBD1. The junction had 17 bases not matched to a gene; V was cut back by 4 bases and J by 3 bases. CDR3 length equals 20 residues. CDR1 and CDR2 (germline): MNHNS, SASEGT. In DNA, the CDR3 is TGTGCCAGCAGTGGGGACAGGCCTCTATCAACGCGGGTTGGGGCCAACGTCCTGACTTTC. Its translation: CASSGDRPLSTRVGANVLTF.

This clone was recorded only once. This rearrangement joins TRBV28 to TRBJ2-7; D is unresolved. The CDR3 has 17 residues. From germline, CDR1 is MDHEN and CDR2 SYDVKM. V was cut by 2 bases and J by 6 bases, with 23 bases left in between. The CDR3 coding sequence is TGTGCCAGCAGTTTACCCCCTCCCGGGTCCCTGGTGGGCGAGCAGTACTTC. Translation: CASSLPPPGSLVGEQYF. Based on the CDR3 plus reference TRBV28 and TRBJ2-7, the full variable domain is DVKVTQSSRYLVKRTGEKVFLECVQDMDHENMFWYRQDPGLGLRLIYFSYDVKMKEKGDIPEGYSVSREKKERFSLILESASTNQTSMYLCASSLPPPGSLVGEQYFGPGTRLTVT.

The CDR3 region has the DNA TGTGCCAGCAACCGACGGGCTAGCGGGAGGTCCGGGGAGCTGTTTTTT. Amino acids: CASNRRASGRSGELFF. V and J are TRBV7-8 and TRBJ2-2; TRBD2 aligns across 11 bases. This CDR3 region has 16 residues. V lost 7 bases to trimming and J lost 6 bases; unmatched junction nucleotides: 10. Germline V gene lookup returns CDR1 SGHVS and CDR2 FQNEAQ.

The rearrangement uses TRBV5-6 and TRBJ1-5; maybe TRBD1 (5 bases). Trimming removed 4 bases at V and 7 bases at J, with 12 bases between. This CDR3 spans 13 amino acids. Looked up from germline, CDR1 is SGHDT and CDR2 is YYEEEE. CDR3 bases: TGTGCCAGCAGCGCAGGGATTAGCCAGCCCCAGCATTTT. Residues: CASSAGISQPQHF.